The clone carrying this T cell receptor (beta chain) showed up just a few times. No antigen is known for it. Healthy Russian Caucasian donors spanned ages about 6 to 95 years. This sample was taken from a study of blood T cells in healthy people across ages. Whole-study results and caveats: Among long-lived donors, naive CD4+ cells were more numerous and diversity higher than in aged donors.

A second roughly 6 to 12 cycle PCR used barcoded and J-beta primers. The yield of each sample was at least 2.5 million CDR3-containing paired-end reads. TCRdb reprocessed the 5' RACE reads via MiXCR and lists one record per CDR3 protein. The sample carries nearly 800,000 distinct CDR3 sequences, around 25% recorded once. From germline, CDR1 is SQVTM and CDR2 ANQGSEA. The CDR3 has 11 residues. Trimming left V 3 bases short and J 4 bases short, with 6 bases between. The sample was also linked to a second study, of T cells of mothers and their children. According to that study: A few mothers and their six children, all healthy Caucasians, donated.

The sequence derives from a boy aged 10-17 years in good health. The chain couples TRBV29-1 to TRBJ1-1; no firm D call. The sequenced sample was blood. The CDR3 spells CSVDIFTEAFF. As DNA, the CDR3 is TGCAGCGTTGACATATTCACTGAAGCTTTCTTT.